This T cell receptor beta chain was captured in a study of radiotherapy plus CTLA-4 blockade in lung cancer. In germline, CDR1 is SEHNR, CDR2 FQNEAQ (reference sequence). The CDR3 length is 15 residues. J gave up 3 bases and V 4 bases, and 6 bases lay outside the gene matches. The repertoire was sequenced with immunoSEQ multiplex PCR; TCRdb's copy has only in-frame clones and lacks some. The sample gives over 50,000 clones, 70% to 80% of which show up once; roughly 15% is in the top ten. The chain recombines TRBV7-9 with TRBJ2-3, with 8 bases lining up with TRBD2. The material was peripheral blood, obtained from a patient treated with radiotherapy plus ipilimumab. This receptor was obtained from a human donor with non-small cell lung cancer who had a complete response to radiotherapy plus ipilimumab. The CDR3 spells CASSSGLAGTDTQYF. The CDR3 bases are TGTGCCAGCAGCTCCGGACTAGCTGGGACAGATACGCAGTATTTT.